The present T cell receptor (beta chain) was sequenced within a study of blood T cell repertoires in COVID-19. This CDR3 is built from 16 residues. CDR1 is MNHNS, CDR2 SASEGT, per germline. Trimming cost V 1 base and J 5 bases; bases outside gene matches: 6. TCRdb's table, derived via immunoSEQ multiplex PCR, lists solely in-frame clones and lacks some. The data contain approximately 500,000 clones, about 88% of them singletons. Sequencing input: peripheral blood. The chain links TRBV6-1 to TRBJ2-1; TRBD1 matches 9 bases. The receptor comes from a woman between 45 and 65 years old with COVID-19, enrolled during active disease. The CDR3 DNA is TGTGCCAGCAGTGAAGAACCGGGACAGGGTAACAATGAGCAGTTCTTC. Its protein product is CASSEEPGQGNNEQFF.